A single sample gave rise to the 20 T cell receptor beta chains below, sequenced in a study of blood T cell repertoires in COVID-19. Some clones are missing from TCRdb's copy, which holds only in-frame ones; the method was immunoSEQ multiplex PCR. This sample carries almost 35,000 clones, around 90% of them seen once, and the ten largest clones take 14% to 15%. Sequencing was done on a sample of peripheral blood. These receptors all come from a man in his 60s with active COVID-19.

The chain carries TRBV30 and TRBJ2-1, with D perhaps matching TRBD2 (6 bases). Germline V gene lookup returns CDR1 GTSNPN and CDR2 SVGIG (reference sequence). V lost 1 base and J lost 4, with 11 bases in between. The CDR3 length is 14 residues. CDR3 sequence reads: CAWSAVSGYNEQFF. CDR3 sequence (DNA): TGTGCCTGGAGTGCGGTTAGCGGATACAATGAGCAGTTCTTC.

The J gene is TRBJ2-7, the V gene TRBV5-1, with TRBD2 identical over 7 bases. In germline, CDR1 is SGHRS, CDR2 YFSETQ. This CDR3 comprises 16 residues. V lost 4 bases and J lost 6; bases outside the gene matches: 16. In DNA, the CDR3 is TGCGCCAGCAGCCTTAGCGGGTGGTCTACTACTGGCGAGCAGTACTTC. Translated, it gives CASSLSGWSTTGEQYF. Full variable domain (outside the CDR3, taken from reference TRBV5-1 and TRBJ2-7): KAGVTQTPRYLIKTRGQQVTLSCSPISGHRSVSWYQQTPGQGLQFLFEYFSETQRNKGNFPGRFSGRQFSNSRSEMNVSTLELGDSALYLCASSLSGWSTTGEQYFGPGTRLTVT.

This clone was seen more than once but under ten times. V gene TRBV27 combines with J gene TRBJ2-7; 7 positions agree with TRBD2. The V gene end was trimmed by 0 bases and the J gene end by 2 bases; junction bases not matched to a gene: 10. CDR1 and CDR2 from the germline V gene are MNHEY and SMNVEV (reference sequence). The CDR3 is 17 residues long. CDR3 loop: CASSLSFFRGSTYEQYF. Written as DNA, the CDR3 is TGTGCCAGCAGTTTATCGTTTTTTCGCGGGAGCACCTACGAGCAGTACTTC.

The J gene is TRBJ1-1, the V gene TRBV7-9; 8 nucleotides line up with TRBD1. Germline V CDR1 and CDR2: SEHNR, FQNEAQ (reference sequence). J lost 5 bases, V lost 1 base, and 9 bases had no gene match. This CDR3 is 16 amino acids long. CDR3 nucleotide sequence: TGTGCCAGCAGCTTAGTGGCAGGGGGCTCTTTTACTGAAGCTTTCTTT. This translates into CASSLVAGGSFTEAFF.

The chain is built from TRBV3-1 (or the pseudogene TRBV3-2) and TRBJ2-1; 11 bases are a match to TRBD2. CDR3 size: 15 residues. J gave up 14 bases and V 1 base, and 10 bases lay outside the gene matches. The germline V gene has CDR1 LGHDT and CDR2 YNNKEL (reference sequence). The CDR3 here is CASSQVVIAGGRKFF. The CDR3 bases are TGTGCCAGCAGCCAAGTCGTGATAGCGGGAGGGCGAAAGTTCTTC.

This clone was detected only a few times. J is TRBJ1-1 and V is TRBV10-3; the match to TRBD1 covers 7 bases. The J segment lost 9 bases and the V segment lost 0 bases, leaving 1 base of the junction unmatched. Germline V lookup: CDR1 ENHRY, CDR2 SYGVKD. The CDR3 has 12 residues. The CDR3: CAISESTGKAFF. CDR3 in DNA: TGTGCCATCAGTGAGTCGACAGGGAAAGCTTTCTTT.

The CDR3 spells CASGREDEQYF. The DNA for the CDR3 is TGTGCCAGCGGGAGGGAGGACGAGCAGTACTTC. The chain links TRBV28 to TRBJ2-7; the match to TRBD2 covers 7 bases. CDR1 and CDR2 (germline): MDHEN, SYDVKM. The CDR3 has 11 amino acids. J lost 5 bases, V lost 8 bases, and 3 bases had no gene match.

This clone was seen only a few times. The chain recombines TRBV28 with TRBJ2-7, with D perhaps TRBD2 (7 bases). CDR3 length: 15 residues. V dropped 8 bases and J dropped 0 bases, with 17 bases sitting between them. Per germline, CDR1 MDHEN and CDR2 SYDVKM. CDR3: CASLKGGVSSYEQYF. The DNA of the CDR3 is TGTGCCAGCCTGAAGGGGGGGGTTAGCTCCTACGAGCAGTACTTC.

This clone appeared once. This chain uses TRBV10-3 with TRBJ1-1, with 10 bases identical to TRBD1. Germline values: CDR1 ENHRY, CDR2 SYGVKD. This CDR3 region has 15 residues. J lost 1 base, V lost 3 bases, and 2 bases had no gene match. CDR3 sequence reads: CAISDRQGANTEAFF. The DNA for the CDR3 is TGTGCCATCAGTGATAGACAGGGGGCGAACACTGAAGCTTTCTTT.

The V gene is TRBV28, the J gene TRBJ2-5; a weak D match, TRBD2 (6 bases). Germline V gene data show CDR1 as MDHEN and CDR2 as SYDVKM. The CDR3 consists of 14 residues. The germline V and J ends were trimmed by 1 base and 5 bases, with 11 bases remaining between them. CDR3 residues: CASSLLKGRETQYF. For the CDR3, the DNA is TGTGCCAGCAGTTTATTAAAGGGGAGGGAGACCCAGTACTTC.

The V and J genes are TRBV6-1 and TRBJ2-3; TRBD2 matches at 7 bases. V lost 2 bases to trimming and J lost 2 bases; unmatched junction nucleotides: 7. CDR1 and CDR2 (germline): MNHNS, SASEGT. CDR3 size: 16 residues. CDR3 residues: CASSEILAASTDTQYF. CDR3 DNA: TGTGCCAGCAGTGAAATCCTAGCGGCTTCCACAGATACGCAGTATTTT.

CDR3 loop: CASSGPWDSITYEQYF. The CDR3, as DNA: TGTGCCAGCAGCGGCCCGTGGGACAGCATAACCTACGAGCAGTACTTC. The chain uses TRBV7-9 and TRBJ2-7; 7 nucleotides line up with TRBD1. Germline CDR1 and CDR2: SEHNR and FQNEAQ (reference sequence). The CDR3 covers 16 residues. Trimming removed 5 bases from V and 2 bases from J; junction bases left unmatched: 12.

The chain combines TRBV29-1 with TRBJ2-7; D gene ambiguous. The CDR3 spans 12 residues. V lost 4 bases, J lost 6 bases, and 13 bases lay in between. The germline V gene encodes CDR1 SQVTM and CDR2 ANQGSEA. CDR3 coding DNA: TGCAGCGTTGCCCTGACTCAATCCGAGCAGTACTTC. Translation gives CSVALTQSEQYF.

This clone was detected a few times. This chain links TRBV10-3 with TRBJ1-3; 7 bases fit TRBD1. This CDR3 has 17 residues. Per germline, CDR1 ENHRY and CDR2 SYGVKD. Trimming removed 6 bases from V and 2 bases from J; junction bases left unmatched: 13. This CDR3 is CAISPSQGGSTGNTIYF. The CDR3 DNA reads as TGTGCCATCAGCCCTAGTCAGGGGGGTAGCACTGGAAACACCATATATTTT.

This chain uses TRBV5-1 with TRBJ2-3; TRBD1 is a possible D gene (6 bases). Germline CDR1 and CDR2: SGHRS and YFSETQ. V lost 6 bases and J 0 bases, leaving 14 bases between the germline ends. CDR3 size: 15 residues. This CDR3 reads CASISGDLSTDTQYF. CDR3 coding DNA: TGCGCCAGCATCTCAGGGGATCTTAGCACAGATACGCAGTATTTT.

The chain couples TRBV21-1 to TRBJ2-3; TRBD2 is the table's D call and was not checked against the DNA. TRBV21-1 is a pseudogene. The CDR3 has 18 amino acids. This CDR3 reads CASSKEWRDWGSTDTQYF. DNA for the CDR3: TGTGCCAGCAGCAAAGAGTGGAGGGACTGGGGGAGCACAGATACGCAGTATTTT.

The chain employs TRBV10-2 and TRBJ2-7; TRBD2 aligns across 8 bases. CDR3 length equals 13 residues. With V trimmed by 8 bases and J by 3 bases, 6 bases remained unmatched. Per the germline V gene, CDR1 is WSHSY and CDR2 is SAAADI. The CDR3 protein is CASVRLAHYEQYF. For the CDR3, the DNA is TGCGCCAGCGTCCGACTAGCGCACTACGAGCAGTACTTC.

This chain joins TRBV7-6 and TRBJ2-7; 7 nucleotides align to TRBD2. Germline V gives CDR1 SGHVS, CDR2 FNYEAQ. J gave up 6 bases and V 0 bases, and 11 bases lay outside the gene matches. The CDR3 loop spans 16 amino acids. The CDR3 coding sequence is TGTGCCAGCAGCTTAGCGCCGGTGGGCCCGGGGGGCGAGCAGTACTTC. Encoded protein: CASSLAPVGPGGEQYF.

The chain employs TRBV6-4 and TRBJ2-1; D is ambiguous. Trimming left V 4 bases short and J 6 bases short, with 7 bases between. Germline CDR1 reads MRHNA; CDR2 reads SNTAGT. The CDR3 spans 12 residues. The CDR3 coding sequence is TGTGCCAGCAGTGGAATACTCAATGAGCAGTTCTTC. Protein: CASSGILNEQFF.

V gene TRBV11-2 combines with J gene TRBJ1-2; a possible D gene is TRBD1 (6 bases). Germline values: CDR1 SGHAT, CDR2 FQNNGV. The CDR3 loop spans 15 amino acids. V was shortened by 2 bases and J by 6 bases, with 16 bases between the two germline ends. CDR3 sequence: CASSLRDTAANGYTF. The CDR3 nucleotides are TGTGCCAGCAGCTTACGGGACACCGCTGCTAATGGCTACACCTTC. The variable domain in full, completed from reference TRBV11-2 and TRBJ1-2, reads EAGVAQSPRYKIIEKRQSVAFWCNPISGHATLYWYQQILGQGPKLLIQFQNNGVVDDSQLPKDRFSAERLKGVDSTLKIQPAKLEDSAVYLCASSLRDTAANGYTFGSGTRLTVV.